This entry features one T cell receptor (beta chain) sequence. The sample belongs to a study of blood T cell repertoires in COVID-19. The germline V gene encodes CDR1 SGDLS and CDR2 YYNGEE. V lost 0 bases to trimming and J lost 1 base, with 18 bases between them. CDR3 size: 18 residues. Source study methods: Estimation of nucleated cell counts relied on the amplification of reference gene primers. The data were produced by immunoSEQ multiplex PCR, yet TCRdb's version contains in-frame clones alone and is incomplete. V and J calls and clone size follow that table, whereas D and trimming were derived from the DNA. The sample has over 80,000 clones; 74% are singletons.

The chain couples TRBV9 to TRBJ2-3; D might be TRBD2 (5 bases). This receptor was identified in a man between 65 and 85 years old with COVID-19, enrolled during active disease. The sample was peripheral blood. Here the CDR3 reads CASSVATTGRGGTDTQYF. The DNA of the CDR3 is TGTGCCAGCAGCGTAGCTACGACTGGCCGGGGTGGCACAGATACGCAGTATTTT.